This entry is about one T cell receptor beta chain. These data originate in a study of response to subunit inactivated influenza vaccine. The CDR3 sequence is 15 residues long. After removal of 4 bases from V and 5 bases from J, the junction contained 7 bases not matched to a gene. Germline loops: CDR1 SGDLS, CDR2 YYNGEE. TCRdb redid the calling of the RT-PCR reads with MiXCR, one entry per CDR3 protein. The data hold roughly 570,000 distinct CDR3 sequences, with 10% to 15% observed a single time. The sequence came from a man aged 45-65 years who received an inactivated influenza vaccine. The chain combines TRBV9 with TRBJ2-5, with TRBD2 matching over 11 bases. The material sequenced was PBMCs from blood, taken 45 days after vaccination. CDR3 in DNA: TGTGCCAGCAGCCATCGAGGGACTAGCGGTGAGACCCAGTACTTC. Its protein is CASSHRGTSGETQYF.